This T cell receptor beta chain comes out of a study of follicular helper T cells after annual influenza vaccination. As for the study in general: For some subjects, blood spans the 2013-2014, 2014-2015 and 2015-2016 annual vaccinations.

TCRdb's table, derived via immunoSEQ multiplex PCR, lists solely in-frame clones and lacks some. The table has approximately 9,700 clones, about 85% seen once. Time point indicated: 2014-2015 season, 7 days after vaccination. This CDR3 region has 15 residues. Trimming removed 2 bases at V and 0 bases at J, with 9 bases between. Germline V CDR1 and CDR2: MNHNS, SASEGT. General study findings and limits: Change in circulating plasmablasts correlated with ICOS+CD38+ cTfh clonality change. Each annual vaccination recalled recurring oligoclonal ICOS+CD38+ cTfh clonotypes.

To note about this clone: As yet, its antigen is unknown.

This chain uses TRBV6-1 with TRBJ2-3, with no clear D. The TCR sequence derives from an adult who received the influenza vaccine. The sample consisted of CXCR5- memory CD4+ T cells sorted from blood, taken 7 days after influenza vaccination. CDR3 sequence: CASSETATSTDTQYF. The CDR3 DNA follows: TGTGCCAGCAGTGAAACAGCCACTAGCACAGATACGCAGTATTTT.